A single sample gave rise to the 29 T cell receptor beta chains below, sequenced in a study of post-analysis software for immune sequencing data. Study findings and constraints: In patients, TRBV5-6, TRBV5-1 and TRBV20-1 belonged to about five TRBV segments found more frequently than in controls.

These receptors have no identified antigens. Included in the TCR beta cDNA libraries were unique molecular identifiers. TCRdb ran MiXCR on the PCR reads and lists one entry per CDR3 protein. The sample contains about 620,000 distinct CDR3 sequences, 44% of which appear only once. Sequencing was carried out using blood. These receptors all come from a girl between 10 and 17 years old with multiple sclerosis.

The chain has TRBV4-1 and TRBJ2-7; 11 bases are a match to TRBD2. This CDR3 has 15 residues. CDR1 is MGHRA, CDR2 YSYEKL, per germline. V gave up 6 bases and J gave up 3 bases; unmatched junction bases: 7. CDR3 nucleotides: TGCGCCAGCAGTTCTACTAGCGGGGGCTTCTACGAGCAGTACTTC. Protein sequence: CASSSTSGGFYEQYF.

V and J are TRBV20-1 and TRBJ2-5, with D perhaps TRBD2 (7 bases). The CDR3 is 13 amino acids. The germline V gene encodes CDR1 DFQATT and CDR2 SNEGSKA (reference sequence). Trimming removed 4 bases at V and 7 bases at J, with 16 bases between. This CDR3 reads CSAKGGPLGTQYF. CDR3 sequence (DNA): TGCAGTGCTAAGGGGGGGCCGCTTGGGACCCAGTACTTC.

This clonotype was counted a few times. J is TRBJ2-1 and V is TRBV29-1; D not certain. The CDR3 is made up of 11 amino acids. Trimming shortened V by 5 bases and J by 7 bases, and 9 bases separated the two germline ends. Germline loops: CDR1 SQVTM, CDR2 ANQGSEA. CDR3 amino acids: CSVRVMNEQFF. The CDR3 coding sequence is TGCAGCGTTAGGGTTATGAATGAGCAGTTCTTC.

The chain combines TRBV7-3 with TRBJ2-5, with unresolved D. In germline, CDR1 is SGHTA, CDR2 FQGTGA. This CDR3 is built from 13 residues. Trimming left V 3 bases short and J 4 bases short, with 9 bases between. CDR3 DNA: TGTGCCAGCAGCTTGATCGAAGGAGAGACCCAGTACTTC. This gives the protein CASSLIEGETQYF.

The gene calls are TRBV7-2 and TRBJ2-1; 15 bases are a match to TRBD2. Losses at the gene ends were 5 bases for V and 5 bases for J; bases not matched to a gene: 4. The CDR3 has 16 residues. Germline CDR1 is SGHTA and CDR2 is FQGNSA. CDR3 sequence reads: CASSRTSGRAHNEQFF. In nucleotides, the CDR3 is TGTGCCAGCAGCCGGACTAGCGGGAGGGCCCACAATGAGCAGTTCTTC.

This clonotype came up a few times. The J gene is TRBJ2-3, the V gene TRBV20-1, with TRBD1 as a possible D gene (6 bases). V lost 6 bases and J 0 bases, leaving 19 bases between the germline ends. In germline, CDR1 is DFQATT, CDR2 SNEGSKA (reference sequence). The CDR3 is made up of 16 amino acids. The CDR3 region is CSAHLRGDTSTDTQYF. The CDR3, as DNA: TGCAGTGCCCACCTGCGAGGGGACACTAGCACAGATACGCAGTATTTT.

Points on this clonotype: A junction boundary mismatches the germline segment, possibly from a read error. The chain employs TRBV12-3 or TRBV12-4 and TRBJ2-3; possibly TRBD1 or TRBD2 for D (5 bases each). The CDR3 contains 13 residues. CDR3 nucleotides: TGTGCCAGCACCGACAGTAGCGCAGATATGCAGTATTTT. Protein product: CASTDSSADMQYF.

This clonotype has more than one count but fewer than ten. This rearrangement joins TRBV7-9 to TRBJ1-6; D is unclear. The V and J ends lost 1 base and 13 bases respectively, with 20 bases between them. Looked up from germline, CDR1 is SEHNR and CDR2 is FQNEAQ (reference sequence). The CDR3 consists of 16 residues. DNA for the CDR3: TGTGCCAGCAGCTTAGAGGCCCGGCAGACTGGGCCGCCCCTCCACTTT. It codes for CASSLEARQTGPPLHF.

A few counts support this clonotype. The chain is built from TRBV29-1 and TRBJ2-3, with D possibly matching TRBD1 (6 bases). Germline CDR1 and CDR2: SQVTM and ANQGSEA. The CDR3 has 13 residues. The V end was cut by 7 bases, the J end by 1 base, with 12 bases between. CDR3: CSAQGQRTDTQYF. In DNA, the CDR3 is TGCAGCGCCCAAGGACAGCGCACAGATACGCAGTATTTT.

This clonotype appeared a single time. V usage is TRBV20-1 and J usage is TRBJ2-1, with D unclear. The CDR3 contains 12 residues. Trimming cost V 4 bases and J 7 bases, with 11 bases left between them. Germline lookup yields CDR1 DFQATT and CDR2 SNEGSKA (reference sequence). The CDR3 sequence: CSATSGWNEQFF. CDR3 in DNA: TGCAGTGCTACCAGTGGATGGAATGAGCAGTTCTTC.

The chain recombines TRBV15 with TRBJ2-1; D is ambiguous. In germline, CDR1 is LNHNV, CDR2 YYDKDF (reference sequence). This CDR3 has 14 amino acids. V was trimmed by 1 base and J by 2 bases, leaving 6 bases between them. Here the CDR3 reads CATSRGVTYNEQFF. The CDR3 DNA sequence: TGTGCCACCAGCAGAGGGGTAACCTACAATGAGCAGTTCTTC.

The chain combines TRBV5-1 with TRBJ2-3; no clear D gene. This CDR3 has 17 residues. V dropped 2 bases and J dropped 1 base, with 17 bases sitting between them. Per germline, CDR1 SGHRS and CDR2 YFSETQ. The CDR3 DNA is TGCGCCAGCAGCTTCGTAGGATCGACCCGGGGCACAGATACGCAGTATTTT. Protein product: CASSFVGSTRGTDTQYF.

The rearrangement links TRBV5-1 to TRBJ2-6; D gene ambiguous. CDR3 size: 16 residues. With 0 bases removed from V and 1 base from J, the gap between germline ends came to 8 bases. CDR1 and CDR2 from the germline V gene are SGHRS and YFSETQ. Here the CDR3 DNA reads TGCGCCAGCAGCTTGGGGCCTCGGTCTGGGGCCAACGTCCTGACTTTC. Translating gives CASSLGPRSGANVLTF.

This clonotype was detected a few times. The V call is TRBV12-3 or TRBV12-4, the J call TRBJ2-3, with D perhaps TRBD1 (6 bases). Between the trimmed V and J ends, which lost 3 bases and 7 bases, there was a span of 17 bases. This CDR3 comprises 15 residues. In nucleotides, the CDR3 is TGTGCCAGCAGTTTGGCGCCTAGGGGGTTTAATACGCAGTATTTT. Protein product: CASSLAPRGFNTQYF.

The sample holds a few counts of this clonotype. The gene calls are TRBV24-1 and TRBJ2-3; 7 nucleotides agree with TRBD1. Germline values: CDR1 KGHDR, CDR2 SFDVKD. The CDR3 has 15 amino acids. Trimming took 3 bases from V and 4 from J; bases not matched to a gene: 6. The CDR3 DNA reads as TGTGCCACCAGTGATCCCACACAGGGGTCAGATACGCAGTATTTT. Its protein product is CATSDPTQGSDTQYF.

This clonotype was counted a few times. The rearrangement links TRBV5-6 to TRBJ2-5, with TRBD1 matching over 11 bases. The V and J ends lost 4 bases and 4 bases, in that order; junction bases with no gene match: 9. The V gene's germline CDR1 is SGHDT and CDR2 YYEEEE. The CDR3 covers 16 residues. CDR3 in DNA: TGTGCCAGCAGCCCCAGGACAGGGGGCATCGGAGAGACCCAGTACTTC. Translating gives CASSPRTGGIGETQYF.

This clonotype was counted between two and nine times. The chain employs TRBV20-1 and TRBJ1-2; 7 bases agree with TRBD1. The CDR3 is 16 residues long. Germline V CDR1 and CDR2: DFQATT, SNEGSKA (reference sequence). J lost 3 bases, V lost 1 base, and 11 bases had no gene match. The CDR3 DNA reads TGCAGTGCTAGAGCAGGGAACAGGGGAACCCACTATGGCTACACCTTC. This gives the protein CSARAGNRGTHYGYTF.

The V call is TRBV7-2, the J call TRBJ2-4, with D tentatively TRBD2 (6 bases). The J call could be wrong; TRBJ2-5 is a better fit for the DNA end. Germline CDR1 and CDR2: SGHTA and FQGNSA. The CDR3 is 14 amino acids. CDR3 sequence reads: CASSLAGGKGTQYF. As DNA, the CDR3 is TGTGCCAGCAGCTTAGCGGGAGGAAAGGGGACCCAGTACTTC.

V is TRBV12-3 or TRBV12-4 and J is TRBJ1-2; tentatively, D is TRBD1 (5 bases). CDR3 length: 14 residues. The V gene lost 5 bases and the J gene lost 6 bases, with 16 bases spanning the gap. The CDR3 reads CASSRDGGSNGYTF. The CDR3 DNA reads TGTGCCAGCAGTCGGGACGGAGGTTCCAATGGCTACACCTTC.

V and J are TRBV28 and TRBJ2-1; possibly TRBD2 for D (6 bases). The length of the CDR3 is 15 residues. Germline V CDR1 and CDR2: MDHEN, SYDVKM. V lost 3 bases and J 7 bases, leaving 16 bases between the germline ends. CDR3 coding DNA: TGTGCCAGCAGTTTGGGCAGGGAGGCAAGGAATGAGCAGTTCTTC. As protein: CASSLGREARNEQFF.

The chain carries TRBV9 and TRBJ2-5; D is perhaps TRBD1 (6 bases). The DNA end favors TRBJ2-7, so the J call may be wrong. The CDR3 totals 16 residues. Germline V gives CDR1 SGDLS, CDR2 YYNGEE. This CDR3 reads CASSLVKGHGGREQYF. CDR3 nucleotides: TGTGCCAGCAGTCTTGTAAAGGGACACGGTGGTCGCGAGCAGTACTTC.

This rearrangement joins TRBV27 to TRBJ2-1; TRBD2 matches 11 bases. The V gene end was trimmed by 4 bases and the J gene end by 7 bases; junction bases not matched to a gene: 3. The V gene's germline CDR1 is MNHEY and CDR2 SMNVEV (reference sequence). CDR3 size: 14 residues. CDR3 region: CASSYLAGGNEQFF. CDR3 coding DNA: TGTGCCAGCAGTTACCTAGCGGGAGGTAATGAGCAGTTCTTC.

V gene TRBV4-1 combines with J gene TRBJ2-5; D is perhaps TRBD2 (7 bases). There are 14 residues in the CDR3. CDR1 is MGHRA and CDR2 is YSYEKL in the germline V gene. V dropped 2 bases and J dropped 4 bases, with 11 bases sitting between them. CDR3 loop: CASSQKRGGETQYF. In nucleotides, the CDR3 is TGCGCCAGCAGCCAAAAAAGGGGGGGAGAGACCCAGTACTTC.

The chain is built from TRBV5-1 and TRBJ2-1; D is ambiguous. The CDR3 has 14 amino acids. The germline V and J ends were trimmed by 0 bases and 5 bases, with 9 bases remaining between them. Germline V lookup: CDR1 SGHRS, CDR2 YFSETQ. CDR3 DNA sequence: TGCGCCAGCAGCTTGGGGGGATCGAACAATGAGCAGTTCTTC. This codes for CASSLGGSNNEQFF.

This chain uses TRBV9 with TRBJ1-2; the D gene is possibly TRBD1 (5 bases). Germline assignment: CDR1 SGDLS and CDR2 YYNGEE. The V end was cut by 7 bases, the J end by 9 bases, with 13 bases between. This CDR3 spans 11 amino acids. CDR3 nucleotides: TGTGCCAGCTGGGGGATTCAGAGCTACACCTTC. The encoded protein is CASWGIQSYTF.

The V and J genes are TRBV28 and TRBJ1-1; D remains ambiguous. V lost 8 bases and J lost 4, with 11 bases in between. The CDR3 is made up of 12 amino acids. CDR1 MDHEN and CDR2 SYDVKM come from the germline V gene. The CDR3 bases are TGTGCCAGCGAACCCCTCGTCACTGAAGCTTTCTTT. It translates to CASEPLVTEAFF.

The chain couples TRBV20-1 to TRBJ1-2; D perhaps matches TRBD1 (6 bases). Germline V gives CDR1 DFQATT, CDR2 SNEGSKA (reference sequence). The CDR3 is 19 amino acids. V lost 0 bases, J lost 7 bases, and 30 bases lay in between. CDR3 protein: CSAREGPHRDNQDGSGYTF. Written as DNA, the CDR3 is TGCAGTGCTAGAGAAGGGCCCCACCGGGACAACCAGGACGGTAGTGGCTACACCTTC.

The chain joins TRBV4-1 to TRBJ1-2; D is possibly TRBD1 (6 bases). Germline loops: CDR1 MGHRA, CDR2 YSYEKL. The V end lost 6 bases, the J end lost 2 bases, and 19 bases lay between the germline ends. The CDR3 extends over 16 amino acids. The CDR3 reads CASRESRGGGNYGYTF. CDR3 DNA sequence: TGCGCCAGCAGGGAGAGCAGGGGCGGAGGCAACTATGGCTACACCTTC.

V usage is TRBV15 and J usage is TRBJ1-2; no clear D. Trimming left V 1 base short and J 4 bases short, with 16 bases between. The CDR3 runs 16 residues. CDR1 and CDR2 (germline): LNHNV, YYDKDF (reference sequence). The CDR3 sequence: CATSRGGIGEFYGYTF. CDR3 nucleotides: TGTGCCACCAGCAGAGGCGGAATTGGAGAATTCTATGGCTACACCTTC.